This T cell receptor beta chain is drawn from a study of T cells after somatic rescue of genetic block. Looked up from germline, CDR1 is MRHNA and CDR2 is SNTAGT. J was trimmed by 0 bases and V by 6 bases; bases with no gene match: 5. CDR3 length equals 15 residues. Only in-frame clones appear in the TCRdb table, and some are missing; sequencing was by immunoSEQ multiplex PCR. The sample lists about 10,000 clones, around 70% occurring once. The receptor comes from a boy aged 10-17 years. The chain employs TRBV6-4 and TRBJ2-3; 8 bases line up with TRBD2. Sample: peripheral blood mononuclear cells (PBMCs). The CDR3 sequence: CASSRGLASTDTQYF. CDR3 coding DNA: TGTGCCAGCAGCCGCGGACTAGCTAGCACAGATACGCAGTATTTT.